This T cell receptor (beta chain) originates from a study of T-cell memory formation after mild COVID-19 (dated by TCRdb to the early 2020s). With regard to the full study: TCR sequence clusters from the two donors were found to be largely donor specific. Longitudinal TCRalpha and TCRbeta repertoire sequencing tracked T-cell clones expanding and contracting after mild COVID-19 in a couple of donors. Two young, previously healthy adult volunteers, one female and one male, were included in the cohort.

Ficoll-Paque density gradient centrifugation was used to isolate PBMCs. From V the trimming removes 5 bases and from J it removes 3 bases, while the gene matches leave 7 bases of the junction unaccounted for. Taken from the germline V gene, the CDR1 and CDR2 loops are MNHEY and SVGAGI. The cysteine opens and the phenylalanine closes a CDR3 of 15 amino acids. Only CDR3 DNA remains: 45 bases, in frame from the first base. Sequenced using an Illumina NovaSeq 6000. Using 5'RACE with constant-segment primers, TCRalpha and TCRbeta cDNA libraries were constructed, with sample barcodes and unique molecular identifiers added in the process. RNA was extracted from every sample with Trizol reagent. Library amplification was performed in two PCR steps, and a second sample barcode and Illumina TruSeq adapters were introduced in the second step. Sequencing of the libraries was done on an Illumina NovaSeq, producing 2 x 150 bp paired-end reads. The original pipeline was this. Demultiplexing of reads and collapsing into UMI-guided consensus sequences were performed with migec v1.2.7. With mixcr v2.1.11, UMI consensuses were aligned to TRA and TRB V and J templates and assembled into clonotypes. A clonotype was counted as expanded or contracted only if both edgeR and NoisET called the change significant, with noise models trained on biological replicates. edgeR calls used a false discovery rate-adjusted p below 0.01 and a log2 fold-change threshold of 1. PCA with hierarchical clustering of max-normalized trajectories of the 1000 most abundant clonotypes was used as exploratory dynamics analysis. Separately sequenced CD4+ and CD8+ repertoires were used to assign a CD4 or CD8 phenotype to each responding clone. TCRdb reprocessed the public reads (quality trimming at Q25 with fastp, clone calling with MiXCR) and kept in-frame beta chains. Duplicate CDR3 protein sequences are folded into a single record with the most common DNA and genes. These V and J calls are TCRdb output, not the study's own analysis. This sample lists 200,000 to 300,000 distinct CDR3 sequences; more than 8% were detected once. The leading ten clones occupy 22% of the sample.

As to this clonotype: The specificity of this receptor is unknown. No per-base quality is available; no much larger clone lies one base away.

What the study reported, not specific to this receptor: Whether the second-wave clones peaking on day 37 were SARS-CoV-2 specific was not confirmed. Contracting CD4+ clones turned up mainly in the CM and EM memory subsets, whereas EMRA was where CD8+ clones were enriched. From day 15 to 85, contracting clones showed balanced CD4/CD8 phenotypes, whereas a second wave of clones that expanded from day 15 to 37 leaned towards CD4+. Some responding clones were detected in pre-infection memory, suggesting pre-existing cross-reactive memory T cells joined the SARS-CoV-2 response. Only two mild cases were covered in the study, and larger cohorts including severe cases with pre-infection samples were considered necessary.

The origin of this receptor is a man between 18 and 35 years old who had mild COVID-19 (a few samples of this study predate the infection). The sample titles of this study are shuffled in the database, so cell type and time point are left out; the donor was told from shared clones. Sequencing used PBMCs or a T cell subset sorted from them (not recorded which). The chain couples TRBV6-5 to TRBJ2-5; 9 bases in the junction line up with TRBD1. This receptor has the CDR3 CASSGGQGREETQYF. The sequence in DNA is TGTGCCAGCAGTGGTGGACAGGGGCGGGAAGAGACCCAGTACTTC.